This TCR beta chain was found in a study of control samples from healthy donors and cancer patients. Measured with immunoSEQ multiplex PCR; TCRdb has only the in-frame clones, and not every one. The sample lists about 46,000 clones; roughly 86% were seen once. CDR1 is MRHNA, CDR2 SNTAGT, per germline. The CDR3 covers 13 residues. Between the trimmed V and J ends, which lost 3 bases and 8 bases, there was a span of 11 bases. Material: PBMCs. This clonotype was obtained from a man aged 50 to 60 with head and neck cancer. This chain connects TRBV6-4 to TRBJ2-1; weak D call: TRBD2 (6 bases). CDR3 in amino acids: CASSEVGGYEQFF. Here the CDR3 DNA reads TGTGCCAGCAGTGAGGTGGGGGGATATGAGCAGTTCTTC.